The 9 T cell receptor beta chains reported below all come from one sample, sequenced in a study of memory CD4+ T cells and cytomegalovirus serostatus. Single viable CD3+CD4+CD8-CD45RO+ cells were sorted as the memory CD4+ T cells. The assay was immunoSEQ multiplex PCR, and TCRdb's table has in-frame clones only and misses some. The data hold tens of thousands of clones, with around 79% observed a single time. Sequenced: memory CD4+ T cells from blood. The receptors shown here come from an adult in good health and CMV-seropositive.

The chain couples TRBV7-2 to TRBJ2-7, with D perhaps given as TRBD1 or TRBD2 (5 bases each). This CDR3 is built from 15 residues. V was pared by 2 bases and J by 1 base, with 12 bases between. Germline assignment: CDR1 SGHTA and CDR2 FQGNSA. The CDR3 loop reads CASSLYGGWSYEQYV. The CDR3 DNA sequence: TGTGCCAGCAGCTTATATGGGGGTTGGTCCTACGAGCAGTACGTC.

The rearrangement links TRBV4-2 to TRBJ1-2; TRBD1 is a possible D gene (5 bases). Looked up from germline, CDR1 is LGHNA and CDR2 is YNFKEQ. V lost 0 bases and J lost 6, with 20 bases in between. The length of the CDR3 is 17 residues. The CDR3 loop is CASSQDRRGDRGNGYTF. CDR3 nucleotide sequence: TGTGCCAGCAGCCAAGATCGGCGGGGCGACAGAGGAAATGGCTACACCTTC.

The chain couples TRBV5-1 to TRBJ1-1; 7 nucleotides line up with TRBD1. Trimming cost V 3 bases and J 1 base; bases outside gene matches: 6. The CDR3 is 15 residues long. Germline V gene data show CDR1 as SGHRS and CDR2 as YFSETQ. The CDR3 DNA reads TGCGCCAGCAGCTCTCAGACAGGGACGAACACTGAAGCTTTCTTT. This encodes CASSSQTGTNTEAFF.

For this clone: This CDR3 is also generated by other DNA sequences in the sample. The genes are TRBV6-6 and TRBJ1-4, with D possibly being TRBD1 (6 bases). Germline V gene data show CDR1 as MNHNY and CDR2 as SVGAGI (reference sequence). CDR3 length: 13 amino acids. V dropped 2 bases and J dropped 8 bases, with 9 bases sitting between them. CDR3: CASSYGTGEKLFF. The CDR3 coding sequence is TGTGCCAGCAGTTACGGTACAGGGGAAAAACTGTTTTTT.

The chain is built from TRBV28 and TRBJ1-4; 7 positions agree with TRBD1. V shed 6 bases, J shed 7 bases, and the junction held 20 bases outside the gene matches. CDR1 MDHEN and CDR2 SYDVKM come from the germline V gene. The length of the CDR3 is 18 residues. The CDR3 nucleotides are TGTGCCAGCAGCCCACTCACGTTCACAGGGGTAGCGGGTGAAAAACTGTTTTTT. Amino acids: CASSPLTFTGVAGEKLFF. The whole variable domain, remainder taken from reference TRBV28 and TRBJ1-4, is DVKVTQSSRYLVKRTGEKVFLECVQDMDHENMFWYRQDPGLGLRLIYFSYDVKMKEKGDIPEGYSVSREKKERFSLILESASTNQTSMYLCASSPLTFTGVAGEKLFFGSGTQLSVL.

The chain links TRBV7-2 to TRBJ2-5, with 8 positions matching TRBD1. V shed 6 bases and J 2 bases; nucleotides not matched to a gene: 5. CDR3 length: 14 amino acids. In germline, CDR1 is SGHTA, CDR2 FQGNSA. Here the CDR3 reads CASSWTGNQETQYF. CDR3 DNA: TGTGCCAGCAGTTGGACAGGGAATCAAGAGACCCAGTACTTC.

The CDR3 coding sequence is TGTGCCAGCAGCGGAGCCCGTGGAAACACCATATATTTT. Residues: CASSGARGNTIYF. This chain links TRBV9 with TRBJ1-3; unclear D gene. The V end was cut by 3 bases, the J end by 3 bases, with 7 bases between. The germline V gene encodes CDR1 SGDLS and CDR2 YYNGEE. The CDR3 loop spans 13 amino acids.

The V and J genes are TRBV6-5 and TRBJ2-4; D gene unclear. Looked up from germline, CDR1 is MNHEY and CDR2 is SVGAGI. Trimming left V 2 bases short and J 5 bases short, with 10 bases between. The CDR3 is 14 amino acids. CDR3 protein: CASSYAGQQNIQYF. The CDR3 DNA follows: TGTGCCAGCAGTTACGCCGGGCAGCAAAACATTCAGTACTTC.

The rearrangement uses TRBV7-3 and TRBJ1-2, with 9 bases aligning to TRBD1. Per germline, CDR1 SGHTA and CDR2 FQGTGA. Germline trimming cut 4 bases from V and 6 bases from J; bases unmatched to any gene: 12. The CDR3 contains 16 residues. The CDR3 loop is CASSSFPAGTGHGYTF. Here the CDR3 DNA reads TGTGCCAGCAGCTCATTTCCTGCCGGGACAGGGCATGGCTACACCTTC.